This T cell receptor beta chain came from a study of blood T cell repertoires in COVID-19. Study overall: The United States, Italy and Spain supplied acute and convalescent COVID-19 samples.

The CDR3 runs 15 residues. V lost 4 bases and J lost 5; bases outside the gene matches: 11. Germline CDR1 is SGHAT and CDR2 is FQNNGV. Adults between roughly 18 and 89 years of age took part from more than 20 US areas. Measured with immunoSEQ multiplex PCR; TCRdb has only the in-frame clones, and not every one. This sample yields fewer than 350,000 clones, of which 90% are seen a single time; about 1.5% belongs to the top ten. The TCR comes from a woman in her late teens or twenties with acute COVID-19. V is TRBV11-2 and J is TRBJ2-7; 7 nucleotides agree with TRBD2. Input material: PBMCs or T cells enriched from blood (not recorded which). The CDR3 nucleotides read TGTGCCAGCAGCTCCCTTTACGGGAGGTACCACGAGCAGTACTTC. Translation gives CASSSLYGRYHEQYF.